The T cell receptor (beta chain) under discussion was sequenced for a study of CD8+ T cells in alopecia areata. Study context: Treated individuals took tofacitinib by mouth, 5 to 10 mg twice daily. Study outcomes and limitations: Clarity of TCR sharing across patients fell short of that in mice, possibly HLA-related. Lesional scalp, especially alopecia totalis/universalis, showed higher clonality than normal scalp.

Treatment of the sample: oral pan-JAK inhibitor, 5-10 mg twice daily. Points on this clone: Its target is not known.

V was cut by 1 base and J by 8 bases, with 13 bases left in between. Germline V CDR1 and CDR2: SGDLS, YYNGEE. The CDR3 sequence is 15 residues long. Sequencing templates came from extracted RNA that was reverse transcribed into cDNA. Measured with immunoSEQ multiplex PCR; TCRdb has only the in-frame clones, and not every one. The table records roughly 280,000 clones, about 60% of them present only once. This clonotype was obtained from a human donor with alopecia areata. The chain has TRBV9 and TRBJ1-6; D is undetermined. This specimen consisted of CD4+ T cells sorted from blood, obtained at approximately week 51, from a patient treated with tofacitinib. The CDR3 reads CASSVFGFGDSPLHF. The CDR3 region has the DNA TGTGCCAGCAGCGTATTCGGGTTCGGGGATTCACCCCTCCACTTT.